Sequencing of this T cell receptor (beta chain) was carried out in a study of cytomegalovirus exposure and HLA in healthy donors. PCR employed 60 Vbeta and 13 Jbeta primers. Generated by immunoSEQ multiplex PCR, the TCRdb table keeps only in-frame clones and is missing some. The sample has 150,000 to 200,000 clones, roughly 73% seen once. Germline CDR1 reads SQVTM; CDR2 reads ANQGSEA. Trimming at V came to 5 bases and at J to 6 bases, leaving 6 bases not matched to a gene. The CDR3 has 13 amino acids. About this clone itself: Its antigen remains unidentified.

Study-wide results and limits: In a later analysis, at a false discovery rate of 0.05, 17,000 or so TCR beta sequences matched HLA alleles.

This chain uses TRBV29-1 with TRBJ2-2; 7 positions agree with TRBD1. Sequenced: PBMCs. The TCR sequence derives from a woman in her twenties or thirties in good health and CMV-seronegative. CDR3 coding DNA: TGCAGCGTTAGACAGGGAAGTCCCGGGGAGCTGTTTTTT. Protein product: CSVRQGSPGELFF.